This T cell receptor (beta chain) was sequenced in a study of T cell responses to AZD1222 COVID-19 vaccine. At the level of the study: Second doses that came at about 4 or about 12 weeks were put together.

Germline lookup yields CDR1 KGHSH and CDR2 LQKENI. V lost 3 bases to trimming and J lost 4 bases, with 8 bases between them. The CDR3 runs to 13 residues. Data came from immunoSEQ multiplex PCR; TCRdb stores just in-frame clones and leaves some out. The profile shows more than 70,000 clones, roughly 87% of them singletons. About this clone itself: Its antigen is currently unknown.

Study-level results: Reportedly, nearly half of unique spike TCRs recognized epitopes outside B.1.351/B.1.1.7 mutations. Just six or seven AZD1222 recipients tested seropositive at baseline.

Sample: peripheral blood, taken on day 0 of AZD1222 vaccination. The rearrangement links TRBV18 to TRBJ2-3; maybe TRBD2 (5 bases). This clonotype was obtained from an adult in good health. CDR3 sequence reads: CASSPYSADTQYF. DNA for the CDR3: TGTGCCAGCTCACCGTATAGCGCAGATACGCAGTATTTT.